This TCR beta chain was identified in a study of cytomegalovirus exposure and HLA in healthy donors. Study overall: The early release's HLA-typed donors yielded approximately 82 million unique TCRs. Overall study results and limits: A later analysis found TCR association rates differed by HLA locus, highest for DRB1 and lowest for HLA-C.

60 Vbeta and 13 Jbeta primers were used in PCR. As handled by the study authors: An analysis performed later counted 72 million or so unique TCR beta chains (roughly 10 million of them shared). The protocol was immunoSEQ multiplex PCR, while the TCRdb copy is restricted to in-frame clones and leaves out a portion. Clonal size and the V and J genes are those of that table, whereas D and trimming came from the DNA. The table has 150,000 to 200,000 clones, about 75% seen once. With regard to this clone: Its cognate antigen is unknown.

V shed 2 bases and J 5 bases; nucleotides not matched to a gene: 7. The CDR3 contains 16 residues. CDR1 and CDR2 (germline): LGHNA, YSLEER. The specimen sequenced was PBMCs. The origin of this receptor is a man aged 45-65 years in good health and CMV-seropositive. The rearrangement links TRBV4-3 to TRBJ2-3; 10 nucleotides agree with TRBD1. CDR3 in DNA: TGCGCCAGCAGCCAACGGACAGGGGGTGAGGTAGATACGCAGTATTTT. Its protein is CASSQRTGGEVDTQYF.